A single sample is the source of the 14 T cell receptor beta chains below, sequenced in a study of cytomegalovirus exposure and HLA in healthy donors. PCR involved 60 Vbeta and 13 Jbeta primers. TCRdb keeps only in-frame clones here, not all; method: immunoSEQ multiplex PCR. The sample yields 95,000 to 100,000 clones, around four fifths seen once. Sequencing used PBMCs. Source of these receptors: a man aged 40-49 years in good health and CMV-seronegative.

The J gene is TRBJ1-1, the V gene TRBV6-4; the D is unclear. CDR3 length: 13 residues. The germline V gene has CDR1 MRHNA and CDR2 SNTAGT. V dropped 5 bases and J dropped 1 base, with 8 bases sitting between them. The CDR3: CASSLAPNTEAFF. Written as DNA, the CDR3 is TGTGCCAGCAGTCTAGCACCGAACACTGAAGCTTTCTTT.

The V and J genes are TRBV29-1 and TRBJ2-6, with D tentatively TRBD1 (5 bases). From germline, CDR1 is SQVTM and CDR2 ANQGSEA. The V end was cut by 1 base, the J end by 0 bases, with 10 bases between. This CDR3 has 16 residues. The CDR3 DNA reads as TGCAGCGTTGAAGTGCAGGGAAGCTCTGGGGCCAACGTCCTGACTTTC. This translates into CSVEVQGSSGANVLTF.

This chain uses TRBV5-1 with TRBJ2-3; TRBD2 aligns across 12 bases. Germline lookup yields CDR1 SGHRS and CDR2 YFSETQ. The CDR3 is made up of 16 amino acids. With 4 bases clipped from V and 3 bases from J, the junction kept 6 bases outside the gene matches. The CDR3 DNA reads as TGCGCCAGCAGCCTACCAACTAGCGGGGGGACAGATACGCAGTATTTT. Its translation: CASSLPTSGGTDTQYF.

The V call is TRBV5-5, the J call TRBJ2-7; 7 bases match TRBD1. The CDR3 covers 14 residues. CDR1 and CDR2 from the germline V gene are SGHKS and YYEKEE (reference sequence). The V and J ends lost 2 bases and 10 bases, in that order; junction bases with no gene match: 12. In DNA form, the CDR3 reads TGTGCCAGCAGCTTTACCACTGAACGGGACAGACAGTACGTC. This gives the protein CASSFTTERDRQYV.

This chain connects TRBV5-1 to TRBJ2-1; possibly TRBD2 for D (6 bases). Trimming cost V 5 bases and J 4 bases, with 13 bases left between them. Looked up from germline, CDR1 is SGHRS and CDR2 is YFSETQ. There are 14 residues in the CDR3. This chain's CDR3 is CASSSRDWYNEQFF. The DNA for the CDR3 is TGCGCCAGCAGTTCCCGGGACTGGTACAATGAGCAGTTCTTC. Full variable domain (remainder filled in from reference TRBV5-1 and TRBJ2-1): KAGVTQTPRYLIKTRGQQVTLSCSPISGHRSVSWYQQTPGQGLQFLFEYFSETQRNKGNFPGRFSGRQFSNSRSEMNVSTLELGDSALYLCASSSRDWYNEQFFGPGTRLTVL.

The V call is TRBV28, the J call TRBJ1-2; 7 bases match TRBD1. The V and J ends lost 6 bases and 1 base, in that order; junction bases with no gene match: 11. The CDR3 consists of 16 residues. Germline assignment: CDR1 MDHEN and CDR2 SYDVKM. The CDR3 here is CASSSHLQGNNYGYTF. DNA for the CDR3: TGTGCCAGCAGCAGCCACTTACAGGGGAATAACTATGGCTACACCTTC.

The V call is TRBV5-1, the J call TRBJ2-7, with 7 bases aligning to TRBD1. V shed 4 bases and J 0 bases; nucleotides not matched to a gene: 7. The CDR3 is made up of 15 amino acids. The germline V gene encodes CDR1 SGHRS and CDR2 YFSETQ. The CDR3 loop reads CASSTTGAPSYEQYF. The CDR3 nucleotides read TGCGCCAGCAGCACCACAGGGGCCCCCTCCTACGAGCAGTACTTC.

CDR3 coding DNA: TGTGCCAGCAGCTTAGTCCGGGTTACAGATACGCAGTATTTT. The encoded protein is CASSLVRVTDTQYF. The rearrangement links TRBV7-2 to TRBJ2-3, with D unclear. The germline CDR1 and CDR2 sequences are SGHTA and FQGNSA. The CDR3 extends over 14 amino acids. V lost 1 base, J lost 3 bases, and 8 bases lay in between.

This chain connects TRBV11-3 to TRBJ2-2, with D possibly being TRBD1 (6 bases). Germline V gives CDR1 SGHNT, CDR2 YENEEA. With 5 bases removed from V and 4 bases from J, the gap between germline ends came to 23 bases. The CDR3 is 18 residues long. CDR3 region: CASSKERWDTKFTGELFF. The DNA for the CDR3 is TGTGCCAGCAGCAAAGAGAGATGGGACACAAAATTCACCGGGGAGCTGTTTTTT.

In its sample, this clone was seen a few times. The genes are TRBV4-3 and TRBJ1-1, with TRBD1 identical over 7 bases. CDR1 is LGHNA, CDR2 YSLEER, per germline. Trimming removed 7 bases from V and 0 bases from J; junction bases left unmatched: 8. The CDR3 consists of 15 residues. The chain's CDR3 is CASTPTGYMNTEAFF. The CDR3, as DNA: TGCGCCAGCACCCCGACAGGGTATATGAACACTGAAGCTTTCTTT.

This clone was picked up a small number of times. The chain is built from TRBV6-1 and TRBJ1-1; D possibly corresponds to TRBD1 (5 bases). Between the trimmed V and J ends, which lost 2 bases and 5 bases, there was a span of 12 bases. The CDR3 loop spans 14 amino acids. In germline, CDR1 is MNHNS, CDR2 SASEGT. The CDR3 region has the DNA TGTGCCAGCAGTGAATGGAGGGGAGAGACTGAAGCTTTCTTT. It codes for CASSEWRGETEAFF.

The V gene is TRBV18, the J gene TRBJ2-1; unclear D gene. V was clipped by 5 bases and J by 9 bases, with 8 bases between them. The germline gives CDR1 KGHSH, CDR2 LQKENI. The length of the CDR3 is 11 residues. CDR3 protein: CASSAPGEQFF. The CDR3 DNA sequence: TGTGCCAGCTCAGCCCCGGGTGAGCAGTTCTTC.

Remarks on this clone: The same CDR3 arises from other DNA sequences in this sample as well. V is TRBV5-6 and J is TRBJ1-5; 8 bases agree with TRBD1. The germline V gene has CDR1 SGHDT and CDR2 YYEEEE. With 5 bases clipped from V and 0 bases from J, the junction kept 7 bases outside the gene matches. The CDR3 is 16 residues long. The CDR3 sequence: CASSAGTGDSNQPQHF. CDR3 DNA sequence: TGTGCCAGCAGTGCTGGGACAGGAGATAGCAATCAGCCCCAGCATTTT.

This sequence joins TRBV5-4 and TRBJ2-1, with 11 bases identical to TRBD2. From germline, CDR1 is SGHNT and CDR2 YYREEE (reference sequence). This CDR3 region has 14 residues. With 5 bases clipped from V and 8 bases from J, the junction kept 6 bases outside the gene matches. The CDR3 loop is CASSLAGGRDEQFF. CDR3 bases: TGTGCCAGCAGTCTAGCGGGGGGACGAGATGAGCAGTTCTTC. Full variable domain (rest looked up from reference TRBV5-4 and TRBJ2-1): ETGVTQSPTHLIKTRGQQVTLRCSSQSGHNTVSWYQQALGQGPQFIFQYYREEENGRGNFPPRFSGLQFPNYSSELNVNALELDDSALYLCASSLAGGRDEQFFGPGTRLTVL.